This TCR beta chain was recovered during a study of T-cell memory formation after mild COVID-19. Findings and caveats of the study: Of the contracting clones, CD4+ ones lay mainly in CM and EM, and CD8+ ones in EMRA.

TCRdb recomputed calls from the 5' RACE reads with MiXCR, one row per CDR3 protein. Of approximately 210,000 distinct CDR3 sequences in the sample, roughly 10% were seen once. CDR3 size: 16 residues. V shed 1 base, J shed 3 bases, and the junction held 5 bases outside the gene matches. This clonotype was seen a handful of times. Antigen unknown. The sequencing input was PBMCs or a T cell subset sorted from them (not recorded which). The clonotype comes from a man aged 18 to 30 who had mild COVID-19 (a few samples of this study predate the infection). Cell type and time point are not known. V and J are TRBV12-3 or TRBV12-4 and TRBJ2-4; 8 nucleotides agree with TRBD2. The chain's CDR3 is CASSLGGGGFKNIQYF. The CDR3, as DNA: TGTGCCAGCAGTTTAGGCGGCGGGGGGTTCAAAAACATTCAGTACTTC.